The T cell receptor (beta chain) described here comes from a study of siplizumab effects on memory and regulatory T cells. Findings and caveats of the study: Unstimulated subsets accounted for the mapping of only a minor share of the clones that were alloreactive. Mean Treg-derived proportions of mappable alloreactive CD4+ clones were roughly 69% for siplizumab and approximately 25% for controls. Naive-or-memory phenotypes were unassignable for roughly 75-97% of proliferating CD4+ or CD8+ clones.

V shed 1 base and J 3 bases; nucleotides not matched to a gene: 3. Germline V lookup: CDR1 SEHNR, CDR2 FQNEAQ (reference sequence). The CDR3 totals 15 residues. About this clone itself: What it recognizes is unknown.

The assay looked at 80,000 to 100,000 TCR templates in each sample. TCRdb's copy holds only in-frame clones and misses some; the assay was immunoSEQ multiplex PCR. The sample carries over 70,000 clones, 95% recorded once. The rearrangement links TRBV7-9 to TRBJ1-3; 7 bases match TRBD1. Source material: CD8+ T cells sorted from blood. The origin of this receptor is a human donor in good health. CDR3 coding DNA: TGTGCCAGCAGCTTAGTAGGGACAGATGGAAACACCATATATTTT. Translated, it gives CASSLVGTDGNTIYF.